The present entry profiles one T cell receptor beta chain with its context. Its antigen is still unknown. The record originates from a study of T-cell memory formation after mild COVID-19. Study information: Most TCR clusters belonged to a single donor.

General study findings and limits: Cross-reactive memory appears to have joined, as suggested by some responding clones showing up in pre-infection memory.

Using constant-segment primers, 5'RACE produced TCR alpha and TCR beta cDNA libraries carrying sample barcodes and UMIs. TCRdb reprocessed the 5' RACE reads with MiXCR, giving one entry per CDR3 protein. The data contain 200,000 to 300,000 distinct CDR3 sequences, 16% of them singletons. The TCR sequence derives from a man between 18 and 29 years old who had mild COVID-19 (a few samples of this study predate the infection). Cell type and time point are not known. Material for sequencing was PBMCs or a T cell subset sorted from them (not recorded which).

CDR3 sequence reads: CASSLRTQRPNQPQHF. The CDR3 bases are TGTGCCAGCAGCCTACGGACACAAAGACCCAATCAGCCCCAGCATTTT. This chain connects TRBV7-2 to TRBJ1-5; maybe TRBD1 (5 bases). V shed 5 bases and J shed 3 bases, with 17 bases lying between them. The CDR3 runs 16 residues. Germline CDR1 is SGHTA and CDR2 is FQGNSA.